The clone carrying this TCR beta chain has at least ten counts. The antigen is not known. These data are taken from a study of metastatic and nonmetastatic thyroid tumors. Study at large: The comparison covered peripheral blood and tumor or nodule tissue in malignant and benign thyroid patients.

All patients were treatment-naive before thyroid surgery. Original data processing: In papillary thyroid cancer, a distant-metastasis classifier was built using CDR3 differences across clinicopathological groups. TCRdb re-called the PCR reads via MiXCR. The authors' filters were not applied to this entry. Here the sample spans 25,000 to 30,000 clones, over 15% being singletons. CDR1 is WNHNN and CDR2 is SYGVQD in the germline V gene (reference sequence). The CDR3 runs 13 residues. V dropped 3 bases and J dropped 6 bases, with 11 bases sitting between them. Study outcomes and limitations: It was reportedly found that TCR beta diversity was significantly higher in malignant thyroid tumors than in benign nodules, a difference seen in both blood and tumor samples.

The sample consisted of blood. The chain joins TRBV10-1 to TRBJ1-1; D perhaps matches TRBD1 (5 bases). This receptor was identified in a male donor with papillary thyroid cancer or a benign thyroid nodule (not recorded which). Some clones in this sample may be carry-over from other donors' samples. CDR3 protein: CASSDSQGSEAFF. CDR3 DNA: TGCGCCAGCAGTGACTCCCAGGGTTCTGAAGCTTTCTTT.